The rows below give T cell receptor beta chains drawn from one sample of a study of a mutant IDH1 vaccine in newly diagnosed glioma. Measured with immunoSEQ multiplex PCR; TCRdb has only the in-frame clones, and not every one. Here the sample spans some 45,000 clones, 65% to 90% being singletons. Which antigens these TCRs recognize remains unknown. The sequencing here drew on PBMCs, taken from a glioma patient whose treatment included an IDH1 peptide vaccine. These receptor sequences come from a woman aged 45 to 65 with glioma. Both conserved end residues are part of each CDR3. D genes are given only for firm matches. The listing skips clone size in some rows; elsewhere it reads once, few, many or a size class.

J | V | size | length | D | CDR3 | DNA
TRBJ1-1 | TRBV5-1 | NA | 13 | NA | CASSLYLNTEAFF | TGCGCCAGCAGCTTGTATCTGAACACTGAAGCTTTCTTT
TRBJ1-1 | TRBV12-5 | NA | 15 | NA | CASGLWGGKGTEAFF | TGTGCTAGTGGTTTGTGGGGGGGCAAGGGAACTGAAGCTTTCTTT
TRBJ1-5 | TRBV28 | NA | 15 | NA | CASIKRRVSGQPQHF | TGTGCCAGCATCAAAAGAAGGGTAAGCGGGCAGCCCCAGCATTTT
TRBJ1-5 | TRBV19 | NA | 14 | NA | CASRSGSSNQPQHF | TGTGCCAGTAGATCCGGGAGTAGCAATCAGCCCCAGCATTTT
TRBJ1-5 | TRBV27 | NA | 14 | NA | CASSIRDSNQPQHF | TGTGCCAGCAGTATCAGGGATAGCAATCAGCCCCAGCATTTT
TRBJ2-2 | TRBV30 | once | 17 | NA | CAWSQGGRGVYTGELFF | TGTGCCTGGAGCCAAGGAGGAAGGGGGGTTTACACCGGGGAGCTGTTTTTT
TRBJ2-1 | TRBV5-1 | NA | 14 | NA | CASSYESSYNEQFF | TGCGCCAGCAGTTACGAGAGCTCCTACAATGAGCAGTTCTTC
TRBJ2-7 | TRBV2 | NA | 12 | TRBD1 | CASSPDRDEQYF | TGTGCCAGCAGTCCTGACAGGGACGAGCAGTACTTC
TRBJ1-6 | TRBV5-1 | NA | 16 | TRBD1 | CASSLDPGTGNSPLHF | TGCGCCAGCAGCTTGGATCCCGGGACAGGGAATTCACCCCTCCACTTT
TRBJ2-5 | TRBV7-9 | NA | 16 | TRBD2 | CASSPGLAGPWETQYF | TGTGCCAGCAGTCCGGGACTAGCGGGTCCCTGGGAGACCCAGTACTTC
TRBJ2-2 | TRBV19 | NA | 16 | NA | CASSIFAQGGAGELFF | TGTGCCAGTAGTATCTTTGCCCAGGGTGGGGCCGGGGAGCTGTTTTTT
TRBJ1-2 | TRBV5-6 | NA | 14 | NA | CASSFSGENYGYTF | TGTGCCAGCAGCTTCTCCGGGGAAAACTATGGCTACACCTTC
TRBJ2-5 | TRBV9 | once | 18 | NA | CASSGRGVAQGPRETQYF | TGTGCCAGCAGCGGGAGGGGGGTGGCACAGGGCCCCAGGGAGACCCAGTACTTC
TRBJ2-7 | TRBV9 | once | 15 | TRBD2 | CASSAHHGGGYEQYF | TGTGCCAGCAGCGCCCATCACGGGGGGGGGTACGAGCAGTACTTC
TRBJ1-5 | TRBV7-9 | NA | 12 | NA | CASSFTNQPQHF | TGTGCCAGCAGCTTCACCAATCAGCCCCAGCATTTT
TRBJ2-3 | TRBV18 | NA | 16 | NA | CASSPVGGPLLDTQYF | TGTGCCAGCTCACCAGTCGGGGGTCCTTTATTAGATACGCAGTATTTT
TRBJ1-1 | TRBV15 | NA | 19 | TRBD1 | CATSRPGQGTEIMNTEAFF | TGTGCCACCAGCAGACCCGGACAGGGGACGGAAATCATGAACACTGAAGCTTTCTTT
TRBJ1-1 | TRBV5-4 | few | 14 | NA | CASSLNLGSDWAFF | TGTGCCAGCAGCTTGAACCTTGGGTCCGACTGGGCTTTCTTT